These 26 T cell receptor beta chains originate from one sample sequenced in a study of blood T cell repertoires in COVID-19. Sequencing used immunoSEQ multiplex PCR; TCRdb keeps in-frame clones, though not all of them. Here the sample spans 65,000 to 75,000 clones, 75% to 80% being singletons. The sequenced sample consisted of peripheral blood. The receptors here all came from a human donor in a cohort sampled during active COVID-19.

This clone was seen only once. One junction end does not reproduce the germline sequence, and a read error may be involved. The chain couples TRBV7-8 to TRBJ2-1; TRBD1 aligns across 8 bases. CDR3 size: 11 residues. Germline assignment: CDR1 SGHVS and CDR2 FQNEAQ. CDR3 residues: CASSFGTGWIF. For the CDR3, the DNA is TGTGCCAGCAGTTTCGGGACAGGTTGGATCTTC. Variable domain in full (rest from reference TRBV7-8 and TRBJ2-1): GAGVSQSPRYKVAKRGQDVALRCDPISGHVSLFWYQQALGQGPEFLTYFQNEAQLDKSGLPSDRFFAERPEGSVSTLKIQRTQQEDSAVYLCASSFGTGWIFGPGTRLTVL.

A single count supports this clone. The rearrangement uses TRBV4-1 and TRBJ1-2, with a weak D call TRBD1 (6 bases). This CDR3 spans 14 amino acids. Per germline, CDR1 MGHRA and CDR2 YSYEKL. The V gene lost 0 bases and the J gene lost 7 bases, with 12 bases spanning the gap. The CDR3 loop reads CASSQEQGLRGYTF. CDR3 nucleotides: TGCGCCAGCAGCCAAGAACAGGGCCTCCGTGGCTACACCTTC.

The gene calls are TRBV29-1 and TRBJ2-1; 7 bases are shared with TRBD2. The ends lost 7 bases at V and 5 bases at J; junction bases unmatched: 5. Looked up from germline, CDR1 is SQVTM and CDR2 is ANQGSEA. This CDR3 spans 12 amino acids. The CDR3 reads CSALAPNNEQFF. The CDR3 DNA sequence: TGCAGCGCACTAGCGCCTAACAATGAGCAGTTCTTC.

The chain links TRBV7-2 to TRBJ2-1; tentatively, D is TRBD2 (5 bases). Germline CDR1 SGHTA, CDR2 FQGNSA. Trimming stripped 5 bases from V and 3 bases from J, with 17 bases between. The CDR3 covers 16 residues. The CDR3 protein is CASSREVASFYNEQFF. The CDR3 bases are TGTGCCAGCAGCCGCGAAGTAGCGTCTTTCTACAATGAGCAGTTCTTC.

The chain combines TRBV18 with TRBJ2-1; D is uncertain. The CDR3 has 14 residues. Germline CDR1 reads KGHSH; CDR2 reads LQKENI. Trimming pared 6 bases from V and 4 bases from J, leaving 13 bases between. CDR3 region: CASSTTGLYNEQFF. The CDR3 DNA is TGTGCCAGCTCTACCACTGGGCTTTACAATGAGCAGTTCTTC.

V is TRBV5-8 and J is TRBJ1-4; D may be TRBD1 (6 bases). Trimming removed 1 base at V and 0 bases at J, with 13 bases between. CDR1 SGHTS and CDR2 YDEGEE come from the germline V gene. The CDR3 runs to 17 residues. The CDR3 spells CASSLYLGGATNEKLFF. CDR3 bases: TGTGCCAGCAGCTTGTACTTAGGGGGAGCAACTAATGAAAAACTGTTTTTT.

This chain connects TRBV28 to TRBJ2-2, with D tentatively TRBD1 (6 bases). The CDR3 contains 14 residues. Germline CDR1 and CDR2: MDHEN and SYDVKM. Trimming shortened V by 10 bases and J by 4 bases, and 16 bases separated the two germline ends. In nucleotides, the CDR3 is TGTGCCACCGAAACAGGGATATTCACCGGGGAGCTGTTTTTT. It codes for CATETGIFTGELFF.

The genes are TRBV10-3 and TRBJ2-1, with 7 nucleotides matching TRBD2. CDR1 is ENHRY and CDR2 is SYGVKD in the germline V gene. CDR3 size: 15 residues. Losses at the gene ends were 3 bases for V and 8 bases for J; bases not matched to a gene: 10. The CDR3 is CAISDTARGDHEQFF. The CDR3 nucleotides are TGTGCCATCAGTGACACAGCCCGGGGGGACCATGAGCAGTTCTTC.

J is TRBJ1-1 and V is TRBV6-5; 7 bases are shared with TRBD1. Trimming cost V 7 bases and J 6 bases; bases outside gene matches: 11. This CDR3 has 14 residues. The germline CDR1 and CDR2 sequences are MNHEY and SVGAGI. The CDR3 sequence is CASTVGQATSEAFF. CDR3 DNA sequence: TGTGCCAGCACTGTCGGACAGGCTACTTCTGAAGCTTTCTTT.

As concerns this clone: Other DNA sequences in the sample encode the same CDR3. The rearrangement uses TRBV4-1 and TRBJ1-3; no clear D gene. The CDR3 runs to 15 residues. Germline values: CDR1 MGHRA, CDR2 YSYEKL. V lost 0 bases and J lost 0, with 6 bases in between. This chain's CDR3 is CASSQDRSSGNTIYF. CDR3 nucleotide sequence: TGCGCCAGCAGCCAAGATAGGAGCTCTGGAAACACCATATATTTT.

The chain recombines TRBV6-2 or TRBV6-3 with TRBJ1-2; the D is unclear. The germline V and J ends were trimmed by 1 base and 2 bases, with 5 bases remaining between them. The V gene's germline CDR1 is MNHEY and CDR2 SVGEGT. The CDR3 is 13 amino acids. The CDR3 is CASSYLENYGYTF. CDR3 DNA: TGTGCCAGCAGTTACTTGGAGAACTATGGCTACACCTTC.

This clone was seen more than once but under ten times. The gene calls are TRBV6-2 or TRBV6-3 and TRBJ2-7; the D gene is possibly TRBD1 (6 bases). The CDR3 loop spans 14 amino acids. Germline V lookup: CDR1 MNHEY, CDR2 SVGEGT. Trimming took 5 bases from V and 10 from J, leaving 21 bases between them. The CDR3 is CASSLSGPGVSQYF. CDR3 coding DNA: TGTGCCAGCAGTCTATCCGGGCCAGGGGTTTCCCAGTACTTC.

The chain carries TRBV5-1 and TRBJ2-7; possibly TRBD1 for D (6 bases). Deletions cut 4 bases from V and 0 bases from J, with 14 bases between. CDR1 is SGHRS, CDR2 YFSETQ, per germline. The CDR3 has 15 residues. The CDR3 sequence: CASSPGTLSSYEQYF. The CDR3 bases are TGCGCCAGCAGCCCGGGGACATTGAGCTCCTACGAGCAGTACTTC.

CDR3 DNA: TGTGCCACCAGCCTATCCGGGGTACAGCCAGGATCAGATACGCAGTATTTT. It encodes CATSLSGVQPGSDTQYF. This chain joins TRBV24-1 and TRBJ2-3; tentatively, D is TRBD2 (5 bases). Germline V gives CDR1 KGHDR, CDR2 SFDVKD. Trimming left V 7 bases short and J 4 bases short, with 23 bases between. This CDR3 has 17 amino acids.

Ten or more counts support this clone. The chain recombines TRBV27 with TRBJ2-2; D remains ambiguous. Germline values: CDR1 MNHEY, CDR2 SMNVEV (reference sequence). The CDR3 contains 15 residues. Trimming took 5 bases from V and 1 from J, leaving 11 bases between them. The CDR3: CASSHSRMNTGELFF. CDR3 nucleotide sequence: TGTGCCAGCAGTCATTCTAGAATGAACACCGGGGAGCTGTTTTTT.

This clone showed up just a few times. This CDR3 is also generated by other DNA sequences in the sample. This sequence joins TRBV11-2 and TRBJ2-3; D might be TRBD2 (6 bases). Germline values: CDR1 SGHAT, CDR2 FQNNGV. V gave up 5 bases and J gave up 4 bases, with 10 bases separating them. This CDR3 is built from 13 residues. The DNA for the CDR3 is TGTGCCAGCAGCACAAGACTAGCAGATACGCAGTATTTT. Its translation is CASSTRLADTQYF.

The chain links TRBV7-2 to TRBJ2-6; no definite D call. V lost 10 bases to trimming and J lost 1 base, with 11 bases between them. Germline CDR1 is SGHTA and CDR2 is FQGNSA. The CDR3 is 14 residues long. The CDR3 sequence is CATPRKSGANVLTF. DNA of the CDR3: TGTGCCACCCCGCGTAAGTCTGGGGCCAACGTCCTGACTTTC.

The chain carries TRBV7-2 and TRBJ2-7; D call uncertain. V was shortened by 4 bases and J by 4 bases, with 11 bases between the two germline ends. The germline gives CDR1 SGHTA, CDR2 FQGNSA. The CDR3 runs 13 residues. The CDR3 sequence: CASSSPSVYEQYF. The CDR3 DNA sequence: TGTGCCAGCAGCTCCCCCAGCGTTTACGAGCAGTACTTC.

The J gene is TRBJ2-5, the V gene TRBV5-6; TRBD2 matches 8 bases. The V gene's germline CDR1 is SGHDT and CDR2 YYEEEE. J gave up 4 bases and V 5 bases, and 7 bases lay outside the gene matches. The CDR3 extends over 14 amino acids. CDR3 loop: CASRPTAGGETQYF. CDR3 DNA: TGTGCCAGCAGACCGACGGCGGGGGGAGAGACCCAGTACTTC.

This clone was detected a few times. The chain carries TRBV7-9 and TRBJ2-7; weak D call: TRBD2 (5 bases). The CDR3 is made up of 14 amino acids. V was clipped by 3 bases and J by 0 bases, with 9 bases between them. The germline gives CDR1 SEHNR, CDR2 FQNEAQ (reference sequence). This CDR3 reads CASSFQRSSYEQYF. CDR3 sequence (DNA): TGTGCCAGCAGCTTCCAGCGGAGCTCCTACGAGCAGTACTTC.

V is TRBV30 and J is TRBJ1-5; perhaps TRBD1 as D (5 bases). The germline V gene has CDR1 GTSNPN and CDR2 SVGIG (reference sequence). Trimming took 3 bases from V and 9 from J, leaving 21 bases between them. This CDR3 comprises 15 residues. The DNA of the CDR3 is TGTGCCTGGAGCCAAGGCCAGGGTGGTCAGGCGCCCCAGCATTTT. This encodes CAWSQGQGGQAPQHF.

J is TRBJ1-2 and V is TRBV18; possible D gene TRBD1, 6 bases. V shed 6 bases and J shed 4 bases, with 9 bases lying between them. The CDR3 has 12 amino acids. CDR1 and CDR2 (germline): KGHSH, LQKENI. The CDR3 is CASSADSYGYTF. The DNA of the CDR3 is TGTGCCAGCTCTGCGGACAGCTATGGCTACACCTTC.

This chain joins TRBV5-4 and TRBJ2-7, with D tentatively TRBD2 (5 bases). CDR3 length: 15 amino acids. The germline V and J ends were trimmed by 4 bases and 3 bases, with 17 bases remaining between them. The germline V gene encodes CDR1 SGHNT and CDR2 YYREEE (reference sequence). The CDR3 DNA reads as TGTGCCAGCAGCCCATCCGGTGGCCGGGGCTACGAGCAGTACTTC. It codes for CASSPSGGRGYEQYF. The full variable domain, rest sourced from reference TRBV5-4 and TRBJ2-7, is ETGVTQSPTHLIKTRGQQVTLRCSSQSGHNTVSWYQQALGQGPQFIFQYYREEENGRGNFPPRFSGLQFPNYSSELNVNALELDDSALYLCASSPSGGRGYEQYFGPGTRLTVT.

This clone was seen more than once but under ten times. The chain employs TRBV3-1 (or the pseudogene TRBV3-2) and TRBJ2-5; perhaps TRBD2 as D (6 bases). Per germline, CDR1 LGHDT and CDR2 YNNKEL (reference sequence). There are 13 residues in the CDR3. Trimming pared 1 base from V and 5 bases from J, leaving 8 bases between. The CDR3 bases are TGTGCCAGCAGCCAAGGGGGGGTCGAGACCCAGTACTTC. Translation: CASSQGGVETQYF.

The chain uses TRBV19 and TRBJ1-2; 8 bases are a match to TRBD1. The germline CDR1 and CDR2 sequences are LNHDA and SQIVND (reference sequence). The CDR3 contains 15 residues. Germline trimming cut 4 bases from V and 3 bases from J; bases unmatched to any gene: 7. The chain's CDR3 is CASSTVGQGYYGYTF. The CDR3 DNA sequence: TGTGCCAGTAGTACCGTCGGACAGGGTTACTATGGCTACACCTTC.

This clone was counted a single time. The chain employs TRBV6-5 and TRBJ2-5, with a weak D call TRBD1 (6 bases). V was pared by 4 bases and J by 5 bases, with 11 bases between. The germline CDR1 and CDR2 sequences are MNHEY and SVGAGI. The CDR3 sequence is 13 residues long. For the CDR3, the DNA is TGTGCCAGCAGTTGGACAGCCGGGGAGACCCAGTACTTC. Translated: CASSWTAGETQYF.